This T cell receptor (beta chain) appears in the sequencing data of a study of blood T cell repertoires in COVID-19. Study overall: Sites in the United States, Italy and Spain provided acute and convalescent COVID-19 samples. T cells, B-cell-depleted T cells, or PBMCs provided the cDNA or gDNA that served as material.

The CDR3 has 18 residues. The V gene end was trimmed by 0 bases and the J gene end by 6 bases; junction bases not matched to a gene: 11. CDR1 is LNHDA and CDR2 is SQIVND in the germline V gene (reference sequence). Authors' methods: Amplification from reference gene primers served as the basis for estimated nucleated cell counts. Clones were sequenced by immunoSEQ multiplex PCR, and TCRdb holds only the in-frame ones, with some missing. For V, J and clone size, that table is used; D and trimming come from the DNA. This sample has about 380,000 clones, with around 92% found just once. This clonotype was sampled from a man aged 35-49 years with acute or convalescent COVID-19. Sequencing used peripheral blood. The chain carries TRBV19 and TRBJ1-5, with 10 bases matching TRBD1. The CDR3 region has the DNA TGTGCCAGTAGTATAGATCTGGACAGGGGGGGTACAAGTCAGCCCCAGCATTTT. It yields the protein CASSIDLDRGGTSQPQHF.